This T cell receptor (beta chain) was found in a study of T cells in Graves' hyperthyroidism and ophthalmopathy (dated by TCRdb to the late 2010s). Concerning the study at large: Peripheral blood samples were taken at the time of initial diagnosis, prior to any treatment. A discovery cohort of about a hundred patients, about 40 with Graves' ophthalmopathy and about 60 with stable Graves' hyperthyroidism, was used to find distinguishing TCR V-J signatures. An independent validation cohort of some 18 hyperthyroidism patients and roughly 16 patients who later progressed to ophthalmopathy tested prospective prediction of ophthalmopathy. For training and testing, the 100 or so patients in the discovery cohort were randomly divided in a 7:3 ratio. Thyroid tissue and blood T-cell repertoires from over 5 Graves' hyperthyroidism patients were also compared in the study. After sampling, hyperthyroidism patients received methimazole starting at 30 mg daily, and ophthalmopathy patients received high-dose intravenous methylprednisolone. According to the paper, TCR Vbeta CDR3 sequencing was carried out on 135 peripheral blood samples, which came from around 43 ophthalmopathy, 70 to 80 hyperthyroidism and some 17 progressor patients. What the work shows at the level of the full study, not this receptor alone: In cross-validation, a model built on a 13 V-J signature told ophthalmopathy apart from stable hyperthyroidism with just under 90% sensitivity and around 83% specificity, and in testing the same model reached 80%/75%. Most expanded thyroid clonotypes (frequency above 0.001) were also detected in blood, suggesting blood repertoires may reflect thyroid immune responses. In validation, the model predicted progression to ophthalmopathy a median of about 6.5 months before onset, with around 70% sensitivity and roughly 79% specificity. Sample size was not statistically predetermined, and investigators were not blinded to group allocation.

Hyperthyroidism patients were newly diagnosed, with disease duration under 2 months, and aged 18 to 65 years. Any patient with an uncontrolled infection, another autoimmune disease, pregnancy or lactation was excluded. Clinical symptoms, serum thyroxine and TRAb, thyroid ultrasound, and orbital computed tomography formed the basis for the diagnoses. Blood from progressor patients was collected at the time of first diagnosis with hyperthyroidism, before any ophthalmopathy symptoms had appeared. PBMCs were separated from approximately 10 ml of fresh peripheral blood using Ficoll-Paque density gradient centrifugation. Progressor patients were initially diagnosed with Graves' hyperthyroidism and developed ophthalmopathy during follow-up. Trizol reagent was used to extract total RNA, and RNA quality was then checked on an Agilent 2100 Bioanalyzer. This clonotype was seen many times. This clone's antigen is unknown. Per-base quality was not reported, and no clone a single base away is much larger than it.

From the germline V gene (reference sequence), CDR1 is LGHDT and CDR2 is YNNKEL. V has 4 bases trimmed and J has 5 bases trimmed; junction bases matching no gene number 10. The CDR3, cysteine through phenylalanine, is 15 amino acids long. Kept here is only the CDR3 DNA, which spans 45 bases and is read in frame from base 1. TCR beta CDR3 regions were amplified from RNA transcripts. A first-round RT-PCR of the TCR CDR3 used the HTBI primer set with the Qiagen OneStep RT-PCR kit. Libraries were constructed in a second round of multiplex PCR, after which size selection and purification were performed. Sequencing of the libraries was done on an Illumina HiSeq2000 using paired-end 100 bp reads. In the authors' own workflow: SOAPnuke was used to process the raw data, with reads discarded if the reads contained adapters or uncalled bases, had a mean Phred below 15, or lacked an exact constant-primer or identifier match. COPE v1.2.5 was used to merge the high-quality paired reads, and each unique nucleotide sequence was defined as a clonotype. Clonotypes were aligned to IMGT TRBV, TRBD and TRBJ reference segments using MiTCR v1.1. The analysis included only V-J combinations with a frequency above 0.0001, which together covered about 99% of the repertoires. The TCS score was defined as F50 (clonal expansion) divided by E x V (chaos), with BLOSUM62-based TCRdist calculated between CDR3 peptides within each V-J. Welch's t-statistics and random forest reduced around 550 V-J features to about 13, which were used in a naive Bayes classifier (R e1071). Starting from the raw public reads, TCRdb applied fastp trimming at Q25, assembled clones with MiXCR and retained in-frame beta chains. All rows with the same CDR3 protein become a single entry with the most common DNA and genes. TCRdb, rather than the study authors, made the V and J calls. This sample is represented by about 300,000 distinct CDR3 sequences; under 30% of them were singletons. The ten largest account for more than 25% of the sample.

The clonotype originates from a man in his forties with Graves' hyperthyroidism that later progressed to Graves' ophthalmopathy. The rearrangement joined TRBV3-1 to TRBJ1-1, and 7 bases in between align with TRBD1. Input material: blood. The sequence in DNA is TGTGCCAGCAGCCCACGCAGACAGGGTGGTACTGAAGCTTTCTTT. It translates to CASSPRRQGGTEAFF.